Below, 3 T cell receptor beta chains from the same sample are listed, as sequenced in a study of identical twins. From the 5' RACE reads, TCRdb called clonotypes with MiXCR, one entry per CDR3 protein. The table lists around 650,000 distinct CDR3 sequences, 7% to 7.5% of them singletons. The same sample was also studied in work on yellow fever vaccine responses in identical twins.

Sequencing used PBMCs. These receptors were taken from a woman under 30 in good health.

This clonotype was seen at least ten times. This rearrangement joins TRBV20-1 to TRBJ2-1, with D perhaps TRBD2 (5 bases). The CDR3 covers 16 residues. From germline, CDR1 is DFQATT and CDR2 SNEGSKA (reference sequence). V was cut by 2 bases and J by 6 bases, with 20 bases left in between. The CDR3 loop is CSARSNLATHTNEQFF. The CDR3 coding sequence is TGCAGTGCTAGATCAAACCTAGCTACTCACACCAATGAGCAGTTCTTC.

In this sample, this clonotype turned up a few times. The chain recombines TRBV12-3 or TRBV12-4 with TRBJ2-1; TRBD1 or TRBD2 may be the D gene (5 bases each). The CDR3 runs 14 residues. Trimming removed 5 bases from V and 10 bases from J, with 18 bases in between. The CDR3, as DNA: TGTGCCAGCAGTCCACAGGACTTGCCCGGGGAGCAGTTCTTC. Its translation: CASSPQDLPGEQFF.

V usage is TRBV6-5 and J usage is TRBJ2-5; 7 positions agree with TRBD1. This CDR3 contains 16 residues. CDR1 is MNHEY and CDR2 is SVGAGI in the germline V gene. The trim removed 0 bases at V and 1 base at J, leaving 5 bases unmatched. The CDR3 DNA is TGTGCCAGCAGTTACTCGTTTACAGGGGCCCAAGAGACCCAGTACTTC. It translates to CASSYSFTGAQETQYF.